This TCR beta chain came from a study of T-cell memory formation after mild COVID-19. Germline-derived CDR1 and CDR2 are MNHEY and SVGEGT. The length of the CDR3 is 15 residues. Trimming removed 7 bases from V and 2 bases from J; junction bases left unmatched: 9. Each CDR3 protein gets one entry after TCRdb re-called the 5' RACE reads with MiXCR. Seen here are nearly 350,000 distinct CDR3 sequences, 10% to 15% observed once, and the top ten hold roughly 23%. This clonotype was seen a few times. V and J are TRBV6-2 or TRBV6-3 and TRBJ2-3; 7 bases match TRBD1. Material: PBMCs or a T cell subset sorted from them (not recorded which). The TCR was taken from a man younger than 35 who had mild COVID-19 (a few samples of this study predate the infection). Cell type and time point are not known. CDR3 DNA sequence: TGTGCCAGCATTCCAGGGGGACAGTTCACAGATACGCAGTATTTT. It specifies CASIPGGQFTDTQYF.